The sequence of this TCR beta chain was determined in a study of T cell changes during pregnancy in multiple sclerosis. The CDR3 extends over 15 amino acids. The V gene lost 8 bases and the J gene lost 0 bases, with 16 bases spanning the gap. CDR1 is LGHNA, CDR2 YNFKEQ, per germline. Only in-frame clones appear in the TCRdb table, and some are missing; sequencing was by immunoSEQ multiplex PCR. The table records tens of thousands of clones, 93% of them present only once. Sequencing used peripheral blood, obtained in the second trimester of pregnancy. The chain links TRBV4-2 to TRBJ1-1; the D gene is possibly TRBD1 (6 bases). The sequence was obtained from a female donor with multiple sclerosis, enrolled in a pregnancy study. The CDR3 is CASHRADSLNTEAFF. The DNA of the CDR3 is TGTGCCAGCCACAGAGCGGACAGCTTGAACACTGAAGCTTTCTTT.